One sample yielded the 21 T cell receptor beta chains listed below, sequenced in a study of beta chain features in type 1 diabetes. Findings and limits, study-wide: For Type 1 diabetes patients, all four CD4+ subsets carried TCRB CDR3s that were moderately but significantly shorter.

Sequenced material consisted of expressed TCRB transcripts (all of the isolated RNA was reverse transcribed). Using immunoSEQ multiplex PCR, the repertoire was profiled, and TCRdb retains in-frame clones only, with some absent. The sample records about 240,000 clones, about 15% being singletons. The antigens these receptors bind are not known. Sequencing input: naive CD4+ T cells from blood. The receptors here all came from a man in his thirties or forties with type 1 diabetes.

The chain uses TRBV5-1 and TRBJ2-5; 8 bases are a match to TRBD2. In germline, CDR1 is SGHRS, CDR2 YFSETQ. With V trimmed by 4 bases and J by 4 bases, 6 bases remained unmatched. The CDR3 runs 14 residues. The CDR3, as DNA: TGCGCCAGCAGCGATAGCGGGAACGGAGAGACCCAGTACTTC. This gives the protein CASSDSGNGETQYF.

The J gene is TRBJ2-3, the V gene TRBV19, with TRBD2 matching over 11 bases. The ends lost 6 bases at V and 2 bases at J; junction bases unmatched: 4. CDR1 and CDR2 from the germline V gene are LNHDA and SQIVND (reference sequence). This CDR3 comprises 15 residues. This chain's CDR3 is CASSKGLADTDTQYF. Here the CDR3 DNA reads TGTGCCAGTAGCAAGGGACTAGCGGACACAGATACGCAGTATTTT.

The V call is TRBV4-1, the J call TRBJ1-2, with 9 bases aligning to TRBD1. This CDR3 has 15 residues. V lost 4 bases and J lost 4; bases outside the gene matches: 7. CDR1 is MGHRA, CDR2 YSYEKL, per germline. Written as DNA, the CDR3 is TGCGCCAGCAGCCCCCTGGGACAGGGCCCCTATGGCTACACCTTC. Protein product: CASSPLGQGPYGYTF.

V and J are TRBV14 and TRBJ2-5, with D possibly TRBD2 on 5 matching bases. V gave up 2 bases and J gave up 11 bases, with 9 bases separating them. This CDR3 comprises 11 residues. Germline V gene data show CDR1 as SGHDN and CDR2 as FVKESK. The CDR3 loop reads CASSQMGAQYF. The DNA of the CDR3 is TGTGCCAGCAGCCAAATGGGAGCGCAGTACTTC.

This clone has a single count. This chain joins TRBV5-6 and TRBJ1-5, with D perhaps matching TRBD1 (5 bases). The CDR3 length is 14 residues. Deletions cut 0 bases from V and 6 bases from J, with 10 bases between. In germline, CDR1 is SGHDT, CDR2 YYEEEE. The CDR3 DNA follows: TGTGCCAGCAGCTTGGCCCAGGGTACTCAGCCCCAGCATTTT. This gives the protein CASSLAQGTQPQHF.

This clone has just a few counts. V and J are TRBV27 and TRBJ2-7, with 12 bases fitting TRBD2. The ends lost 5 bases at V and 5 bases at J; junction bases unmatched: 7. The CDR3 has 15 amino acids. Germline V CDR1 and CDR2: MNHEY, SMNVEV (reference sequence). CDR3 loop: CASSTPSGGAHEQYF. CDR3 sequence (DNA): TGTGCCAGCAGTACGCCTAGCGGGGGGGCCCACGAGCAGTACTTC.

Remarks on this clone: The sample holds other DNA sequences that translate to the same CDR3. J is TRBJ1-2 and V is TRBV19, with TRBD1 matching over 7 bases. Trimming at V came to 2 bases and at J to 2 bases, leaving 2 bases not matched to a gene. Germline assignment: CDR1 LNHDA and CDR2 SQIVND (reference sequence). The CDR3 covers 14 residues. CDR3 amino acids: CASSIRQGNYGYTF. The CDR3 nucleotides read TGTGCCAGTAGTATACGACAGGGAAACTATGGCTACACCTTC.

This clone was picked up a small number of times. CDR3 nucleotides: TGTGCCAGCAGCTTCCGGACAGGGGGCGGAGAGACCCAGTACTTC. This translates into CASSFRTGGGETQYF. The rearrangement uses TRBV5-8 and TRBJ2-5; the match to TRBD1 covers 11 bases. The CDR3 has 15 amino acids. Germline V gene data show CDR1 as SGHTS and CDR2 as YDEGEE. J gave up 4 bases and V 2 bases, and 4 bases lay outside the gene matches.

The gene calls are TRBV5-4 and TRBJ1-2; D not certain. Germline CDR1 reads SGHNT; CDR2 reads YYREEE (reference sequence). This CDR3 has 14 residues. Trimming left V 0 bases short and J 6 bases short, with 12 bases between. This CDR3 is CASSLATRTDGYTF. The DNA for the CDR3 is TGTGCCAGCAGCTTGGCCACCAGAACAGATGGCTACACCTTC.

This chain joins TRBV19 and TRBJ2-1, with D possibly being TRBD1 (5 bases). V lost 3 bases to trimming and J lost 7 bases, with 10 bases between them. There are 13 residues in the CDR3. The germline V gene encodes CDR1 LNHDA and CDR2 SQIVND (reference sequence). In DNA, the CDR3 is TGTGCCAGTAGTATGAGGCAGGGAAATGAGCAGTTCTTC. Its translation is CASSMRQGNEQFF. Combining the CDR3 with reference TRBV19 and TRBJ2-1 gives the whole variable domain DGGITQSPKYLFRKEGQNVTLSCEQNLNHDAMYWYRQDPGQGLRLIYYSQIVNDFQKGDIAEGYSVSREKKESFPLTVTSAQKNPTAFYLCASSMRQGNEQFFGPGTRLTVL.

In this sample, this clone turned up a few times. The rearrangement links TRBV7-2 to TRBJ2-5; 14 bases match TRBD2. Germline CDR1 SGHTA, CDR2 FQGNSA. CDR3 size: 17 residues. V lost 2 bases and J lost 5; bases outside the gene matches: 7. CDR3 residues: CASSLSTRTSGRETQYF. DNA of the CDR3: TGTGCCAGCAGCTTAAGTACCAGGACTAGCGGGAGGGAGACCCAGTACTTC. The variable domain in full, with the rest retrieved from reference TRBV7-2 and TRBJ2-5, is GAGVSQSPSNKVTEKGKDVELRCDPISGHTALYWYRQSLGQGLEFLIYFQGNSAPDKSGLPSDRFSAERTGGSVSTLTIQRTQQEDSAVYLCASSLSTRTSGRETQYFGPGTRLLVL.

This sequence joins TRBV6-1 and TRBJ1-6; 7 positions agree with TRBD1. The CDR3 is made up of 13 amino acids. In germline, CDR1 is MNHNS, CDR2 SASEGT. V gave up 6 bases and J gave up 16 bases; unmatched junction bases: 12. The CDR3 protein is CASRYRDSPELHF. For the CDR3, the DNA is TGTGCCAGCAGATACCGGGACAGCCCAGAACTCCACTTT.

The rearrangement links TRBV5-1 to TRBJ1-1; no reliable D call. The CDR3 runs to 12 residues. The V and J ends lost 4 bases and 7 bases respectively, with 11 bases between them. Germline loops: CDR1 SGHRS, CDR2 YFSETQ. The CDR3 coding sequence is TGCGCCAGCAGCCTGCCCGGGAGTGAAGCTTTCTTT. Translation: CASSLPGSEAFF.

V is TRBV7-9 and J is TRBJ1-2; D may be TRBD1 (6 bases). Germline CDR1 reads SEHNR; CDR2 reads FQNEAQ (reference sequence). V shed 1 base and J shed 1 base, with 16 bases lying between them. This CDR3 has 17 residues. CDR3 protein: CASSLVTGSSFNYGYTF. CDR3 DNA sequence: TGTGCCAGCAGCTTAGTAACAGGGAGTTCCTTTAACTATGGCTACACCTTC.

In its sample, this clone was seen a few times. The rearrangement joins TRBV7-9 to TRBJ1-2, with TRBD1 as a possible D gene (6 bases). Germline values: CDR1 SEHNR, CDR2 FQNEAQ (reference sequence). V was clipped by 5 bases and J by 5 bases, with 9 bases between them. The CDR3 consists of 12 residues. The CDR3 bases are TGTGCCAGCAGCCCCGGACAGTATGGCTACACCTTC. Translating it yields CASSPGQYGYTF. Variable domain in full (rest from reference TRBV7-9 and TRBJ1-2): DTGVSQNPRHKITKRGQNVTFRCDPISEHNRLYWYRQTLGQGPEFLTYFQNEAQLEKSRLLSDRFSAERPKGSFSTLEIQRTEQGDSAMYLCASSPGQYGYTFGSGTRLTVV.

This clone has more than one count but fewer than ten. The CDR3 is CASSLVGVEGQPQHF. Written as DNA, the CDR3 is TGTGCCAGCAGCTTAGTCGGGGTTGAGGGACAGCCCCAGCATTTT. The chain employs TRBV7-8 and TRBJ1-5; no clear D gene. There are 15 residues in the CDR3. The V and J ends lost 1 base and 7 bases respectively, with 14 bases between them. Germline CDR1 and CDR2: SGHVS and FQNEAQ.

The chain couples TRBV4-1 to TRBJ2-5; 7 bases agree with TRBD2. CDR3 length equals 15 residues. The germline gives CDR1 MGHRA, CDR2 YSYEKL. Germline trimming cut 0 bases from V and 7 bases from J; bases unmatched to any gene: 8. CDR3 loop: CASSQDRLADSTQYF. The CDR3 DNA reads as TGCGCCAGCAGCCAAGATCGCCTAGCGGATTCGACCCAGTACTTC.

The chain joins TRBV5-1 to TRBJ2-5; D call uncertain. Trimming pared 0 bases from V and 3 bases from J, leaving 9 bases between. Per the germline V gene, CDR1 is SGHRS and CDR2 is YFSETQ. This CDR3 spans 14 amino acids. The DNA of the CDR3 is TGCGCCAGCAGCTTGGCCGCGACAAAAGAGACCCAGTACTTC. It codes for CASSLAATKETQYF.

This clone appeared a few times. The chain couples TRBV6-6 to TRBJ1-1, with TRBD1 matching over 9 bases. Trimming at V came to 0 bases and at J to 3 bases, leaving 2 bases not matched to a gene. The CDR3 is made up of 15 amino acids. CDR1 MNHNY and CDR2 SVGAGI come from the germline V gene (reference sequence). For the CDR3, the DNA is TGTGCCAGCAGTTACTCGGGACAGGGTTACACTGAAGCTTTCTTT. It encodes CASSYSGQGYTEAFF.

In its sample, this clone was seen a few times. The chain is built from TRBV6-6 and TRBJ1-5, with D tentatively TRBD1 (6 bases). Per germline, CDR1 MNHNY and CDR2 SVGAGI (reference sequence). There are 14 residues in the CDR3. Trimming removed 7 bases from V and 0 bases from J, with 10 bases in between. The CDR3, as DNA: TGTGCCAGCAATACAGGGAATAGCAATCAGCCCCAGCATTTT. This encodes CASNTGNSNQPQHF.

This chain uses TRBV30 with TRBJ2-3; D not certain. V lost 3 bases and J lost 6, with 7 bases in between. The CDR3 loop spans 11 amino acids. The germline gives CDR1 GTSNPN, CDR2 SVGIG (reference sequence). The CDR3 bases are TGTGCCTGGAGCCTCTCCGATACGCAGTATTTT. Protein: CAWSLSDTQYF.